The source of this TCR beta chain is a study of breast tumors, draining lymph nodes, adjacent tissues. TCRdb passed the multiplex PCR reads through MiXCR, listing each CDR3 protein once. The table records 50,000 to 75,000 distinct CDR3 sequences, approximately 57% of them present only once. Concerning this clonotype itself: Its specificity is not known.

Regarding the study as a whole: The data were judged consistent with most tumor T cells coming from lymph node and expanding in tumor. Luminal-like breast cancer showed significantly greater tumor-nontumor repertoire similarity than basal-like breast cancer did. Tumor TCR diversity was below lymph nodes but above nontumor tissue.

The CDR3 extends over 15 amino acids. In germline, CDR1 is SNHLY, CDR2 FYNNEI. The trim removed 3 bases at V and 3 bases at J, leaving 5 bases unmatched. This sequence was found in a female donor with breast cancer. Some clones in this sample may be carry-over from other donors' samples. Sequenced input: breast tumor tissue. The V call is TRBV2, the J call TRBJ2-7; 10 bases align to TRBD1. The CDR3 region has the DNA TGTGCCAGCAGTGAGGGGAGGACAGGGGGCTACGAGCAGTACTTC. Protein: CASSEGRTGGYEQYF.